This TCR beta chain was recovered during a study of T cells expressing NK-cell markers (dated by TCRdb to 2018 to 2021). Regarding the study in general: TCR beta-chain repertoires were profiled in sorted CD3+CD56+NKG2C+, CD3+CD56+NKG2C- and CD3+CD56-NKG2C+ T-cell subsets from fewer than 10 donors. Of the eight sequenced donors, seven were found to be HCMV-seropositive and one was found to be HCMV-seronegative. Randomly selected healthy volunteers, three men and five women, were used as the eight sequenced donors. The libraries were sequenced on Illumina HiSeq 2000/2500, MiSeq or NextSeq, producing 2 x 150 bp reads.

Here is what the overall study found, with its caveats: Those dominant clonotypes were again the most abundant among CD3+CD56-NKG2C+ cells in a handful of donors, at roughly 25-65%. Whether the expanded NKG2C-expressing T cell clones were specific for HCMV antigens remained unclear. In roughly six donors, the dominant CD3+CD56+NKG2C+ clonotypes ranked among the top 10 CD8+ clonotypes, making up 1.0-7.0% of CD8+ T cells.

CDR3 length: 15 amino acids, cysteine to phenylalanine. No DNA was logged. For CDR1 and CDR2, the germline V gene lists SGHRS and YFSETQ. Data came from an Illumina HiSeq 2000. TCR beta cDNA libraries were prepared using 5'RACE template switching, which introduced a universal primer site and unique molecular identifiers. cDNA synthesis was primed from the TCR beta constant segment and was followed by two successive PCR amplification steps. The published analysis was carried out like this. Reads were demultiplexed and grouped by UMI with MIGEC, and clonotypes were assembled and quantified with MiTCR. To exclude erroneous sequences, any TCR cDNA sequence not supported by at least two reads was discarded. The tcR package was used for downstream repertoire analysis, and clonotypes were matched across fractions by CDR3 nucleotide sequence plus V segment. VDJmatch was used to annotate antigen specificity against VDJdb, with one amino acid substitution allowed in CDR3. TCRdb reprocessed the reads; each CDR3 protein sequence makes one entry, and DNA is unavailable. V and J calls and clone size were set by TCRdb, not the authors. The table of this sample itemizes more than 250,000 distinct CDR3 sequences. The ten largest clones take up 0.39% of the sample.

As for this clonotype: Its binding antigen is unknown.

A commercial ELISA kit detecting HCMV-specific IgG in serum was used to determine HCMV serostatus. Ficoll density gradient centrifugation was used to isolate peripheral blood mononuclear cells from blood. Input material: blood T cells: a sorted CD56 or NKG2C T cell subset, CD4+ or CD8+ T cells, or bulk PBMC T cells (not recorded which). The V and J genes are TRBV5-1 and TRBJ1-2. The receptor comes from a man between 18 and 35 years old in good health. Donor details come from another sample of the same person, matched by shared clones. This receptor has the CDR3 CASSLNTDSNYGYTF.